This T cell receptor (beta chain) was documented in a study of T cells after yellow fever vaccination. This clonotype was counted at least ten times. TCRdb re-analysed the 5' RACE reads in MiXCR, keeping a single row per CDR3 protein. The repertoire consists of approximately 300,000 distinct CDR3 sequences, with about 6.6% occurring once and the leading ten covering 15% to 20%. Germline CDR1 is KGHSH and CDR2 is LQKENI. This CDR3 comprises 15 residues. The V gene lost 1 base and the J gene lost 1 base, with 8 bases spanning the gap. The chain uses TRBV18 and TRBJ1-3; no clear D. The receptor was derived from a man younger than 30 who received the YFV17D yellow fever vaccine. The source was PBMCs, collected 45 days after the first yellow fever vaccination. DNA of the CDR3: TGTGCCAGCTCACCACGCGAAGGGTCTGGAAACACCATATATTTT. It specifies CASSPREGSGNTIYF.